A selection of T cell receptor beta chains follows, all from one sample in a study of blood T cell repertoires in COVID-19. Clones were read by immunoSEQ multiplex PCR, and TCRdb kept only the in-frame ones, dropping some. The table includes approximately 110,000 clones, more than 75% detected once. The sequencing sample was made of peripheral blood. The receptor source for this set is a man aged 35 to 55 with acute or convalescent COVID-19. CDR3s include the opening cysteine and the closing phenylalanine or tryptophan. D genes are given only for firm matches. Clone size is shown for a subset of rows, as once, few, many or a class of expanded clone.

d_gene: -; v_gene: TRBV19; j_gene: TRBJ2-2; abundance: -; CDR3nt: TGTGCCAGCAAAGAGCGCGGAACCGGGGAGCTGTTTTTT; CDR3aa: CASKERGTGELFF
d_gene: -; v_gene: TRBV6-6; j_gene: TRBJ2-1; abundance: -; CDR3nt: TGTGCCAGCAGACGGGGCGAGGACTATGATGAGCAGTTCTTC; CDR3aa: CASRRGEDYDEQFF
d_gene: TRBD2; v_gene: TRBV11-2; j_gene: TRBJ2-3; abundance: -; CDR3nt: TGTGCCAGCAGCTTAGTAGGGGCCCGCTTAGCGGGGGGCACAGATACGCAGTATTTT; CDR3aa: CASSLVGARLAGGTDTQYF
d_gene: TRBD2; v_gene: TRBV5-1; j_gene: TRBJ2-2; abundance: -; CDR3nt: TGCGCCAGCAGCTTGCTTAGCGGGACGGACGGGGAGCTGTTTTTT; CDR3aa: CASSLLSGTDGELFF
d_gene: TRBD1; v_gene: TRBV19; j_gene: TRBJ2-7; abundance: -; CDR3nt: TGTGCCAGTAGTATGGCCCGGGACAGGGGGTTAAACGAGCAGTACTTC; CDR3aa: CASSMARDRGLNEQYF
d_gene: -; v_gene: TRBV2; j_gene: TRBJ1-2; abundance: -; CDR3nt: TGTGCCAGCAGTGAATGGGGGGGGAAAGGCTACACCTTC; CDR3aa: CASSEWGGKGYTF
d_gene: -; v_gene: TRBV5-1; j_gene: TRBJ1-2; abundance: few; CDR3nt: TGCGCCAGCAGCCTCCTCAGGGAAGGGGATGGCTACACCTTC; CDR3aa: CASSLLREGDGYTF
d_gene: -; v_gene: TRBV5-6; j_gene: TRBJ1-6; abundance: -; CDR3nt: TGTGCCAGCAGCCCCTCTCTTGGGGGACTGGGGTTTTCACCCCTCCACTTT; CDR3aa: CASSPSLGGLGFSPLHF
d_gene: TRBD2; v_gene: TRBV14; j_gene: TRBJ2-1; abundance: -; CDR3nt: TGTGCCAGCAGCCCCGGGGGGGGGACATACTTTCAGCAGTTCTTC; CDR3aa: CASSPGGGTYFQQFF
d_gene: -; v_gene: TRBV5-4; j_gene: TRBJ1-1; abundance: -; CDR3nt: TGTGCCAGCAGCTTTTACAGGGACGCGGTTGACACTGAAGCTTTCTTT; CDR3aa: CASSFYRDAVDTEAFF
d_gene: TRBD1; v_gene: TRBV27; j_gene: TRBJ2-2; abundance: -; CDR3nt: TGTGCCAGCAGTTTGAACAGGGGCATAACCGGGGAGCTGTTTTTT; CDR3aa: CASSLNRGITGELFF
d_gene: -; v_gene: TRBV6-2/TRBV6-3; j_gene: TRBJ2-1; abundance: -; CDR3nt: TGTGCCAGCAGTCTTTCCAGTCATGAGCAGTTCTTC; CDR3aa: CASSLSSHEQFF
d_gene: -; v_gene: TRBV29-1; j_gene: TRBJ1-1; abundance: -; CDR3nt: TGCAGCGTTGAAAACGGAAGGGGTTGGAACACTGAAGCTTTCTTT; CDR3aa: CSVENGRGWNTEAFF
d_gene: -; v_gene: TRBV29-1; j_gene: TRBJ1-2; abundance: -; CDR3nt: TGCAGCGTTGGAGGGGACACTTATTCTAACTATGGCTACACCTTC; CDR3aa: CSVGGDTYSNYGYTF
d_gene: TRBD1; v_gene: TRBV3-1/TRBV3-2; j_gene: TRBJ1-2; abundance: -; CDR3nt: TGTGCCAGCAGCCAAGATTTGTCAGGGGGCTATGGCTACACCTTC; CDR3aa: CASSQDLSGGYGYTF